The present TCR beta chain was sequenced within a study of blood T cell repertoires in COVID-19. For the study at large: Both acute and convalescent COVID-19 samples were obtained from the United States, Italy and Spain.

J gave up 2 bases and V 5 bases, and 4 bases lay outside the gene matches. Looked up from germline, CDR1 is MGHRA and CDR2 is YSYEKL. The CDR3 runs to 14 residues. Generated by immunoSEQ multiplex PCR, the TCRdb table keeps only in-frame clones and is missing some. The data hold about 290,000 clones, with roughly 89% observed a single time. This sequence was found in a woman in her 30s with active or convalescent COVID-19. Sequencing was performed on peripheral blood. The chain has TRBV4-1 and TRBJ1-2; TRBD1 matches at 8 bases. CDR3 DNA sequence: TGCGCCAGCAGCAACCACAGGGGGAACTATGGCTACACCTTC. It yields the protein CASSNHRGNYGYTF.